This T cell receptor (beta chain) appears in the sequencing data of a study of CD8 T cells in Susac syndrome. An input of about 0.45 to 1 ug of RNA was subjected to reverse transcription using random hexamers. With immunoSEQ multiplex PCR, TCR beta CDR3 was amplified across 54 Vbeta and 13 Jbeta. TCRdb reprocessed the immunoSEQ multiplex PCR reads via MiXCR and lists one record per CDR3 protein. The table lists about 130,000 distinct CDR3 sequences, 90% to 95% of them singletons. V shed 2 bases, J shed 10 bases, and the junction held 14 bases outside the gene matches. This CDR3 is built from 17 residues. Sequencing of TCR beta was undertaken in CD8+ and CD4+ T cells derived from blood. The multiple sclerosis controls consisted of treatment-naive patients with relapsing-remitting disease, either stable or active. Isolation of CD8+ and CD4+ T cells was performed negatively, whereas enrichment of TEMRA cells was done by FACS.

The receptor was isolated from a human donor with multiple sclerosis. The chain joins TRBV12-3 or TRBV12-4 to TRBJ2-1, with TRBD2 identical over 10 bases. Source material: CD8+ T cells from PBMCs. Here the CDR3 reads CASSLRGRLAGAQEQFF. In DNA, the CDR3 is TGTGCCAGCAGTTTAAGGGGGCGGCTAGCGGGAGCCCAGGAGCAGTTCTTC.